Following are 27 T cell receptor beta chains from one sample sequenced in a study of blood T cell repertoires in COVID-19. The data were produced by immunoSEQ multiplex PCR, yet TCRdb's version contains in-frame clones alone and is incomplete. The table includes 250,000 to 300,000 clones, around 88% detected once. Sample: PBMCs or T cells enriched from blood (not recorded which). These receptors all stem from a man aged 40-49 years who had recovered from COVID-19.

This clone is a singleton in its sample. Other DNA sequences in the sample encode the same CDR3. The J gene is TRBJ2-7, the V gene TRBV5-1; TRBD2 might be the D (7 bases). Germline V gives CDR1 SGHRS, CDR2 YFSETQ. This CDR3 spans 14 amino acids. V lost 2 bases and J 2 bases, leaving 11 bases between the germline ends. The CDR3 spells CASSLERDTYEQYF. The CDR3 DNA sequence: TGCGCCAGCAGCTTAGAGCGGGACACCTACGAGCAGTACTTC.

For this clone: Other DNA sequences in the same sample also yield this CDR3. V gene TRBV19 combines with J gene TRBJ1-1, with D unresolved. This CDR3 has 12 residues. Trimming shortened V by 4 bases and J by 2 bases, and 5 bases separated the two germline ends. Per germline, CDR1 LNHDA and CDR2 SQIVND (reference sequence). The CDR3 region is CASSTVNTEAFF. The CDR3 DNA reads TGTGCCAGTAGTACAGTAAACACTGAAGCTTTCTTT.

This clone came up once. The gene calls are TRBV28 and TRBJ1-1, with D possibly TRBD1 on 5 matching bases. The length of the CDR3 is 15 residues. V lost 5 bases and J lost 6, with 19 bases in between. Per the germline V gene, CDR1 is MDHEN and CDR2 is SYDVKM. The CDR3 protein is CASSIPQSAGSEAFF. In DNA, the CDR3 is TGTGCCAGCAGTATACCACAGTCAGCAGGGTCTGAAGCTTTCTTT.

The table lists this clone with a few counts. The chain joins TRBV4-1 to TRBJ2-4; D might be TRBD2 (6 bases). Trimming removed 0 bases at V and 9 bases at J, with 12 bases between. Germline values: CDR1 MGHRA, CDR2 YSYEKL. The CDR3 length is 14 residues. This CDR3 reads CASSQETGTLIQYF. The CDR3 region has the DNA TGCGCCAGCAGCCAAGAGACGGGGACTCTCATTCAGTACTTC.

V gene TRBV2 combines with J gene TRBJ1-2, with TRBD1 identical over 8 bases. Trimming cost V 5 bases and J 6 bases; bases outside gene matches: 5. Germline lookup yields CDR1 SNHLY and CDR2 FYNNEI. This CDR3 region has 13 residues. The CDR3 sequence is CASSLTGENGYTF. CDR3 coding DNA: TGTGCCAGCAGTTTGACAGGGGAAAATGGCTACACCTTC. Variable domain in full (rest from reference TRBV2 and TRBJ1-2): EPEVTQTPSHQVTQMGQEVILRCVPISNHLYFYWYRQILGQKVEFLVSFYNNEISEKSEIFDDQFSVERPDGSNFTLKIRSTKLEDSAMYFCASSLTGENGYTFGSGTRLTVV.

The chain combines TRBV18 with TRBJ1-5; TRBD1 aligns across 8 bases. Germline V CDR1 and CDR2: KGHSH, LQKENI. The CDR3 covers 14 residues. The trim removed 5 bases at V and 3 bases at J, leaving 3 bases unmatched. Written as DNA, the CDR3 is TGTGCCAGCTCAACAGGGGGGGCCAATCAGCCCCAGCATTTT. This encodes CASSTGGANQPQHF.

The chain has TRBV6-5 and TRBJ1-2, with D possibly being TRBD1 (6 bases). CDR1 is MNHEY and CDR2 is SVGAGI in the germline V gene. CDR3 size: 13 residues. V shed 6 bases and J shed 3 bases, with 11 bases lying between them. CDR3 in amino acids: CASRATGDYGYTF. The CDR3 nucleotides read TGTGCCAGCAGGGCGACAGGCGACTATGGCTACACCTTC.

This clone has just one count. The chain is built from TRBV28 and TRBJ2-7; D may be TRBD1 (5 bases). The germline V gene encodes CDR1 MDHEN and CDR2 SYDVKM. With 2 bases removed from V and 0 bases from J, the gap between germline ends came to 8 bases. This CDR3 has 14 residues. The CDR3, as DNA: TGTGCCAGCAGTTTACCCAGGGACTCCTACGAGCAGTACTTC. The encoded protein is CASSLPRDSYEQYF.

The V gene is TRBV3-1 (or the pseudogene TRBV3-2), the J gene TRBJ1-1; 7 bases agree with TRBD1. The CDR3 runs to 14 residues. The germline CDR1 and CDR2 sequences are LGHDT and YNNKEL (reference sequence). The V and J ends lost 3 bases and 4 bases, in that order; junction bases with no gene match: 5. The CDR3 region is CASSQGQSATEAFF. DNA for the CDR3: TGTGCCAGCAGCCAGGGACAGTCGGCCACTGAAGCTTTCTTT.

The V call is TRBV19, the J call TRBJ2-2; 12 bases agree with TRBD2. The germline gives CDR1 LNHDA, CDR2 SQIVND (reference sequence). V was pared by 3 bases and J by 0 bases, with 5 bases of the junction left unmatched. The CDR3 sequence is 18 residues long. The CDR3 loop is CASSIGLAGIANTGELFF. Written as DNA, the CDR3 is TGTGCCAGTAGTATCGGACTAGCGGGGATAGCGAACACCGGGGAGCTGTTTTTT.

This chain joins TRBV4-2 and TRBJ1-2, with a weak D call TRBD1 (5 bases). This CDR3 spans 15 amino acids. V was shortened by 0 bases and J by 7 bases, with 15 bases between the two germline ends. The germline gives CDR1 LGHNA, CDR2 YNFKEQ. This chain's CDR3 is CASSQDGAAGSGYTF. For the CDR3, the DNA is TGTGCCAGCAGCCAAGATGGGGCAGCCGGGAGTGGCTACACCTTC.

This CDR3 reads CASSKGTESNQPQHF. CDR3 nucleotide sequence: TGTGCCAGCAGCAAAGGGACAGAGAGCAATCAGCCCCAGCATTTT. The V and J genes are TRBV11-2 and TRBJ1-5; 7 bases agree with TRBD1. The CDR3 length is 15 residues. V was pared by 5 bases and J by 1 base, with 5 bases of the junction left unmatched. In germline, CDR1 is SGHAT, CDR2 FQNNGV.

This chain connects TRBV29-1 to TRBJ2-3; 13 bases line up with TRBD2. Per the germline V gene, CDR1 is SQVTM and CDR2 is ANQGSEA. The V segment lost 6 bases and the J segment 5 bases; nucleotides outside the gene matches: 8. The CDR3 is 15 amino acids. The CDR3 nucleotides read TGCAGCGTACTACTAGCGGGAGGGCCCGGAGATACGCAGTATTTT. Amino acids: CSVLLAGGPGDTQYF.

The V gene is TRBV2, the J gene TRBJ2-3; 13 nucleotides agree with TRBD2. This CDR3 contains 16 residues. Trimming removed 5 bases from V and 6 bases from J; junction bases left unmatched: 8. In germline, CDR1 is SNHLY, CDR2 FYNNEI. CDR3 coding DNA: TGTGCCAGCAGTCCGACTAGCGGGGGGACGGAGGATACGCAGTATTTT. Translated: CASSPTSGGTEDTQYF.

The V and J genes are TRBV7-2 and TRBJ2-3; no clear D gene. Germline V gives CDR1 SGHTA, CDR2 FQGNSA. This CDR3 is 15 amino acids long. V lost 5 bases to trimming and J lost 3 bases, with 15 bases between them. Here the CDR3 reads CASSPPQLITDTQYF. CDR3 coding DNA: TGTGCCAGCAGCCCCCCCCAACTAATAACAGATACGCAGTATTTT. The entire variable domain, with the rest obtained from reference TRBV7-2 and TRBJ2-3, is as follows: GAGVSQSPSNKVTEKGKDVELRCDPISGHTALYWYRQSLGQGLEFLIYFQGNSAPDKSGLPSDRFSAERTGGSVSTLTIQRTQQEDSAVYLCASSPPQLITDTQYFGPGTRLTVL.

The rearrangement joins TRBV28 to TRBJ1-3; possible D gene TRBD1, 6 bases. This CDR3 region has 14 residues. Trimming shortened V by 10 bases and J by 1 base, and 14 bases separated the two germline ends. CDR1 is MDHEN and CDR2 is SYDVKM in the germline V gene. CDR3 bases: TGTGCCACCTATAGACAGGTTTCTGGAAACACCATATATTTT. It is translated as CATYRQVSGNTIYF.

The chain recombines TRBV11-3 with TRBJ2-5; 14 bases are shared with TRBD2. Per the germline V gene, CDR1 is SGHNT and CDR2 is YENEEA. The CDR3 sequence is 16 residues long. V was pared by 5 bases and J by 5 bases, with 7 bases of the junction left unmatched. CDR3 nucleotide sequence: TGTGCCAGCAGCCCGACTAGCGGGGGGGCGTGGGAGACCCAGTACTTC. It is translated as CASSPTSGGAWETQYF.

This clone was recorded only once. The chain recombines TRBV7-2 with TRBJ2-7; D is possibly TRBD2 (6 bases). This CDR3 has 14 amino acids. Trimming took off 2 bases at V and 5 bases at J, with 13 bases between the two ends. CDR1 and CDR2 from the germline V gene are SGHTA and FQGNSA. The CDR3 region is CASSLPGVGDEQYF. CDR3 coding DNA: TGTGCCAGCAGCTTACCGGGGGTGGGCGACGAGCAGTACTTC.

The V and J genes are TRBV2 and TRBJ1-4, with D possibly matching TRBD1 (6 bases). Germline loops: CDR1 SNHLY, CDR2 FYNNEI. Trimming left V 3 bases short and J 5 bases short, with 10 bases between. This CDR3 is built from 14 residues. CDR3 nucleotide sequence: TGTGCCAGCAGTGAGACTGGACAGAATGAAAAACTGTTTTTT. It is translated as CASSETGQNEKLFF. The complete variable domain, with remaining parts taken from reference TRBV2 and TRBJ1-4, reads EPEVTQTPSHQVTQMGQEVILRCVPISNHLYFYWYRQILGQKVEFLVSFYNNEISEKSEIFDDQFSVERPDGSNFTLKIRSTKLEDSAMYFCASSETGQNEKLFFGSGTQLSVL.

The CDR3, as DNA: TGTGCCAGCAGTTGGTACGGAGGGTTGTACGAGCAGTACTTC. Translation: CASSWYGGLYEQYF. The chain joins TRBV6-2 or TRBV6-3 to TRBJ2-7; D is possibly TRBD2 (6 bases). Germline V CDR1 and CDR2: MNHEY, SVGEGT. This CDR3 comprises 14 residues. Trimming shortened V by 4 bases and J by 4 bases, and 14 bases separated the two germline ends.

The V call is TRBV29-1, the J call TRBJ2-7; 8 bases match TRBD1. The CDR3 runs 17 residues. Germline CDR1 and CDR2: SQVTM and ANQGSEA. The trim removed 3 bases at V and 0 bases at J, leaving 13 bases unmatched. The CDR3 DNA sequence: TGCAGCGTTGAGGGTGAGAGAAGACAGGGGCACTCCTACGAGCAGTACTTC. Translated, it gives CSVEGERRQGHSYEQYF.

The V gene is TRBV5-1, the J gene TRBJ2-3; 9 positions match TRBD1. Losses at the gene ends were 6 bases for V and 4 bases for J; bases not matched to a gene: 6. CDR3 length: 14 residues. Germline V CDR1 and CDR2: SGHRS, YFSETQ. The CDR3 DNA sequence: TGCGCCAGCACCTCCACAGGGGGCTCAGATACGCAGTATTTT. It specifies CASTSTGGSDTQYF. The whole variable domain, filled in from reference TRBV5-1 and TRBJ2-3, reads KAGVTQTPRYLIKTRGQQVTLSCSPISGHRSVSWYQQTPGQGLQFLFEYFSETQRNKGNFPGRFSGRQFSNSRSEMNVSTLELGDSALYLCASTSTGGSDTQYFGPGTRLTVL.

The genes are TRBV5-8 and TRBJ2-7; 7 bases line up with TRBD2. The length of the CDR3 is 15 residues. V shed 3 bases, J shed 5 bases, and the junction held 11 bases outside the gene matches. Germline V CDR1 and CDR2: SGHTS, YDEGEE. CDR3 residues: CASSSGTNRDNEQYF. The CDR3 DNA reads as TGTGCCAGCAGCTCGGGGACTAACCGAGATAACGAGCAGTACTTC.

The chain uses TRBV5-1 and TRBJ2-2; 10 bases map to TRBD2. With 2 bases clipped from V and 2 bases from J, the junction kept 3 bases outside the gene matches. CDR1 and CDR2 from the germline V gene are SGHRS and YFSETQ. CDR3 length: 16 amino acids. This CDR3 reads CASSFGTSANTGELFF. The CDR3 DNA follows: TGCGCCAGCAGCTTTGGGACTAGCGCAAACACCGGGGAGCTGTTTTTT.

The chain couples TRBV2 to TRBJ1-5; 7 positions agree with TRBD1. This CDR3 has 15 amino acids. In germline, CDR1 is SNHLY, CDR2 FYNNEI. V lost 4 bases and J lost 4; bases outside the gene matches: 7. The CDR3 protein is CASSGQGLLNQPQHF. In DNA, the CDR3 is TGTGCCAGCAGTGGACAGGGCTTGTTAAATCAGCCCCAGCATTTT.

This chain connects TRBV10-2 to TRBJ2-3; 11 nucleotides line up with TRBD2. V lost 6 bases and J lost 2; bases outside the gene matches: 1. The CDR3 sequence is 14 residues long. Germline values: CDR1 WSHSY, CDR2 SAAADI. The CDR3 sequence is CASRTSGVTDTQYF. In DNA form, the CDR3 reads TGCGCCAGCAGGACTAGCGGGGTCACAGATACGCAGTATTTT.

The chain recombines TRBV18 with TRBJ1-2, with unresolved D. The V end was cut by 1 base, the J end by 4 bases, with 10 bases between. The CDR3 contains 14 residues. Looked up from germline, CDR1 is KGHSH and CDR2 is LQKENI. The CDR3 bases are TGTGCCAGCTCACCACGGGAGGAGGGCTATGGCTACACCTTC. Its protein product is CASSPREEGYGYTF.